One sample yielded the 32 T cell receptor beta chains listed below, sequenced in a study of T cells in localized non-small cell lung cancer. TCRdb's copy holds only in-frame clones and misses some; the assay was immunoSEQ multiplex PCR. The data contain about 74,000 clones, roughly 83% of them seen just once; the ten biggest clones take up 1% to 1.5%. The sample here was peripheral blood, taken before any cancer treatment. These receptors were obtained from a female donor aged 60 or older with stage I lung adenocarcinoma.

V usage is TRBV10-3 and J usage is TRBJ1-2; D gene unclear. Between the trimmed V and J ends, which lost 0 bases and 4 bases, there was a span of 12 bases. Germline V CDR1 and CDR2: ENHRY, SYGVKD. The CDR3 length is 15 residues. The CDR3 loop reads CAISESERWIYGYTF. Here the CDR3 DNA reads TGTGCCATCAGTGAGTCGGAAAGATGGATCTATGGCTACACCTTC.

The rearrangement joins TRBV7-9 to TRBJ2-3; 11 nucleotides line up with TRBD2. Germline V CDR1 and CDR2: SEHNR, FQNEAQ (reference sequence). J lost 2 bases, V lost 1 base, and 8 bases had no gene match. This CDR3 is 18 amino acids long. The CDR3 DNA sequence: TGTGCCAGCAGCTTAGGGACGGTGGGACTAGCGGTCACAGATACGCAGTATTTT. Translation: CASSLGTVGLAVTDTQYF. The whole variable domain, remainder taken from reference TRBV7-9 and TRBJ2-3, is DTGVSQNPRHKITKRGQNVTFRCDPISEHNRLYWYRQTLGQGPEFLTYFQNEAQLEKSRLLSDRFSAERPKGSFSTLEIQRTEQGDSAMYLCASSLGTVGLAVTDTQYFGPGTRLTVL.

V is TRBV6-5 and J is TRBJ1-4; D remains ambiguous. Germline V gene sequence: CDR1 MNHEY, CDR2 SVGAGI. Trimming shortened V by 6 bases and J by 0 bases, and 8 bases separated the two germline ends. The CDR3 is 14 residues long. The CDR3 coding sequence is TGTGCCAGCAGCGAGAGATCAACTAATGAAAAACTGTTTTTT. Translating gives CASSERSTNEKLFF.

V is TRBV12-5 and J is TRBJ1-1; D gene ambiguous. This CDR3 is 13 amino acids long. The V and J ends lost 7 bases and 1 base respectively, with 10 bases between them. In germline, CDR1 is LGHNT, CDR2 FRNRAP. The CDR3 DNA is TGTGCTAGTGTCCATCAGTGGAACACTGAAGCTTTCTTT. It translates to CASVHQWNTEAFF. The full variable domain, in which reference TRBV12-5 and TRBJ1-1 provide the parts outside the CDR3, is DARVTQTPRHKVTEMGQEVTMRCQPILGHNTVFWYRQTMMQGLELLAYFRNRAPLDDSGMPKDRFSAEMPDATLATLKIQPSEPRDSAVYFCASVHQWNTEAFFGQGTRLTVV.

This sequence joins TRBV6-5 and TRBJ2-1; a possible D gene is TRBD2 (5 bases). V lost 6 bases to trimming and J lost 5 bases, with 11 bases between them. This CDR3 is built from 13 residues. The germline V gene has CDR1 MNHEY and CDR2 SVGAGI. The CDR3 region has the DNA TGTGCCAGCAGACGGGGTGTGAACAATGAGCAGTTCTTC. This encodes CASRRGVNNEQFF.

The V call is TRBV5-1, the J call TRBJ2-2; unclear D gene. The CDR3 totals 15 residues. V gave up 1 base and J gave up 7 bases, with 14 bases separating them. In germline, CDR1 is SGHRS, CDR2 YFSETQ. The CDR3 sequence: CASSLSLARNGELFF. The DNA for the CDR3 is TGCGCCAGCAGCTTGTCCCTCGCGAGAAACGGGGAGCTGTTTTTT.

Only one count was recorded for this clone. V and J are TRBV14 and TRBJ2-1; D uncertain. V gave up 4 bases and J gave up 0 bases, with 10 bases separating them. CDR1 is SGHDN, CDR2 FVKESK, per germline. The CDR3 totals 15 residues. The CDR3 reads CASSRAAHSYNEQFF. In nucleotides, the CDR3 is TGTGCCAGCAGCCGCGCGGCCCACTCCTACAATGAGCAGTTCTTC.

The sample holds a few counts of this clone. This chain joins TRBV2 and TRBJ2-7; weak D call: TRBD1 (5 bases). CDR1 is SNHLY, CDR2 FYNNEI, per germline. The CDR3 is made up of 13 amino acids. V was trimmed by 6 bases and J by 2 bases, leaving 11 bases between them. This CDR3 is CASRKGKTYEQYF. The CDR3 nucleotides are TGTGCCAGCAGGAAGGGGAAAACCTACGAGCAGTACTTC.

J is TRBJ1-1 and V is TRBV6-1; D possibly corresponds to TRBD1 (5 bases). The CDR3 runs to 15 residues. V dropped 3 bases and J dropped 5 bases, with 16 bases sitting between them. Germline values: CDR1 MNHNS, CDR2 SASEGT. CDR3 nucleotide sequence: TGTGCCAGCAGTGATTTCCCCAGTGGGGGGACTGAAGCTTTCTTT. This translates into CASSDFPSGGTEAFF.

This chain uses TRBV4-1 with TRBJ2-7; 7 bases agree with TRBD2. The CDR3 consists of 15 residues. Per germline, CDR1 MGHRA and CDR2 YSYEKL. The V segment lost 0 bases and the J segment 2 bases; nucleotides outside the gene matches: 4. The CDR3 protein is CASSQEGGIPYEQYF. DNA for the CDR3: TGCGCCAGCAGCCAAGAGGGGGGGATCCCCTACGAGCAGTACTTC.

The gene calls are TRBV15 and TRBJ2-6; 12 nucleotides align to TRBD1. Trimming removed 5 bases from V and 3 bases from J; junction bases left unmatched: 8. Germline values: CDR1 LNHNV, CDR2 YYDKDF (reference sequence). The CDR3 runs to 18 residues. Here the CDR3 reads CATSLWGQGASGANVLTF. The CDR3 nucleotides read TGTGCCACCAGCCTATGGGGACAGGGGGCGAGTGGGGCCAACGTCCTGACTTTC.

The chain combines TRBV6-1 with TRBJ1-2, with D tentatively TRBD1 (6 bases). The germline V gene has CDR1 MNHNS and CDR2 SASEGT. This CDR3 region has 14 residues. Trimming took 5 bases from V and 1 from J, leaving 11 bases between them. Here the CDR3 DNA reads TGTGCCAGCAGTTCGCCGGGACATAACTATGGCTACACCTTC. Amino acids: CASSSPGHNYGYTF.

This chain joins TRBV4-1 and TRBJ1-5, with D possibly matching TRBD1 (5 bases). V dropped 4 bases and J dropped 2 bases, with 18 bases sitting between them. From germline, CDR1 is MGHRA and CDR2 YSYEKL. The CDR3 spans 17 residues. The CDR3 loop reads CASSPPGRGIGNQPQHF. The DNA of the CDR3 is TGCGCCAGCAGCCCGCCGGGGAGGGGAATTGGCAATCAGCCCCAGCATTTT.

V is TRBV6-1 and J is TRBJ1-2; no firm D call. V dropped 6 bases and J dropped 4 bases, with 18 bases sitting between them. The CDR3 covers 15 residues. Germline CDR1 reads MNHNS; CDR2 reads SASEGT. The CDR3 DNA follows: TGTGCCAGCAGATTTGAGGTTTCGAGGGCCTATGGCTACACCTTC. Its translation: CASRFEVSRAYGYTF.

The chain carries TRBV29-1 and TRBJ1-5; 7 bases are shared with TRBD1. The J segment lost 4 bases and the V segment lost 7 bases, leaving 7 bases of the junction unmatched. The CDR3 has 13 residues. Germline V lookup: CDR1 SQVTM, CDR2 ANQGSEA. CDR3 nucleotides: TGCAGCGCCTCCCCAGGGGGAAATCAGCCCCAGCATTTT. It codes for CSASPGGNQPQHF.

This chain connects TRBV23-1 to TRBJ2-3; D possibly corresponds to TRBD2 (5 bases). TRBV23-1 is recorded as an ORF, its role being uncertain. V lost 3 bases and J 6 bases, leaving 7 bases between the germline ends. This CDR3 has 12 amino acids. CDR3 bases: TGCGCCAGCAGTCAGGGCGGGGATACGCAGTATTTT. This sequence encodes CASSQGGDTQYF.

The V and J genes are TRBV5-1 and TRBJ2-7, with D tentatively TRBD1 or TRBD2 (5 bases each). Germline V gene sequence: CDR1 SGHRS, CDR2 YFSETQ. CDR3 length equals 14 residues. The V end was cut by 6 bases, the J end by 7 bases, with 20 bases between. The CDR3 DNA is TGCGCCAGCACGACTACCATTCAGGGCGGGGAGCAGTACTTC. Protein product: CASTTTIQGGEQYF.

The CDR3 spells CASSLFGASNQPQHF. For the CDR3, the DNA is TGTGCCAGCAGTTTATTTGGAGCAAGCAATCAGCCCCAGCATTTT. V and J are TRBV28 and TRBJ1-5, with no clear D. This CDR3 contains 15 residues. The germline gives CDR1 MDHEN, CDR2 SYDVKM. Trimming left V 1 base short and J 1 base short, with 8 bases between.

V and J are TRBV7-9 and TRBJ1-2, with D maybe TRBD1 (6 bases). CDR1 and CDR2 from the germline V gene are SEHNR and FQNEAQ (reference sequence). CDR3 length: 14 residues. Between the trimmed V and J ends, which lost 5 bases and 4 bases, there was a span of 14 bases. The CDR3 protein is CASSLDSRVYGYTF. The CDR3 coding sequence is TGTGCCAGCAGCCTGGACAGCAGAGTCTATGGCTACACCTTC. Filled out from reference TRBV7-9 and TRBJ1-2, the complete variable domain reads DTGVSQNPRHKITKRGQNVTFRCDPISEHNRLYWYRQTLGQGPEFLTYFQNEAQLEKSRLLSDRFSAERPKGSFSTLEIQRTEQGDSAMYLCASSLDSRVYGYTFGSGTRLTVV.

This chain links TRBV7-2 with TRBJ2-1; 12 bases agree with TRBD2. The length of the CDR3 is 17 residues. V lost 1 base to trimming and J lost 6 bases; unmatched junction nucleotides: 7. From germline, CDR1 is SGHTA and CDR2 FQGNSA. DNA of the CDR3: TGTGCCAGCAGCTTAGTATCTAGCGGGGGGGCCCCCAATGAGCAGTTCTTC. This sequence encodes CASSLVSSGGAPNEQFF.

The gene calls are TRBV6-6 and TRBJ1-2, with 10 nucleotides matching TRBD1. This CDR3 comprises 14 residues. V trimming: 6 bases; J trimming: 6 bases; junction bases outside the gene matches: 7. Germline lookup yields CDR1 MNHNY and CDR2 SVGAGI (reference sequence). The CDR3 region has the DNA TGTGCCAGCAGGGGGACAGGGGAGTTCCATGGCTACACCTTC. Amino acids: CASRGTGEFHGYTF.

V is TRBV25-1 and J is TRBJ2-7, with TRBD1 matching 9 bases. The ends lost 4 bases at V and 5 bases at J; junction bases unmatched: 15. CDR3 size: 17 residues. The germline gives CDR1 MGHDK, CDR2 SYGVNS. CDR3 sequence reads: CASSGVGKTGGFHEQYF. The CDR3 nucleotides are TGTGCCAGCAGTGGAGTAGGAAAAACAGGGGGCTTCCACGAGCAGTACTTC.

Remarks on this clone: This same CDR3 is encoded by further DNA sequences in the sample. V gene TRBV5-4 combines with J gene TRBJ1-1; no reliable D call. Trimming took 0 bases from V and 3 from J, leaving 9 bases between them. Germline V gene lookup returns CDR1 SGHNT and CDR2 YYREEE (reference sequence). The CDR3 has 14 amino acids. CDR3 DNA sequence: TGTGCCAGCAGCTTGGGAGGTCCCCACACTGAAGCTTTCTTT. This translates into CASSLGGPHTEAFF.

The genes are TRBV5-1 and TRBJ2-5; TRBD2 matches at 9 bases. After removal of 3 bases from V and 2 bases from J, the junction contained 8 bases not matched to a gene. CDR1 and CDR2 from the germline V gene are SGHRS and YFSETQ. This CDR3 region has 16 residues. Written as DNA, the CDR3 is TGCGCCAGCAGCTGGGCCCCTAGCGGGACGCAAGAGACCCAGTACTTC. Translated, it gives CASSWAPSGTQETQYF.

The CDR3 nucleotides are TGTGCCAGCAGCGCCCTGGAGACCCAGTACTTC. Its translation is CASSALETQYF. The chain employs TRBV7-9 and TRBJ2-5; D gene ambiguous. The CDR3 sequence is 11 residues long. Deletions cut 5 bases from V and 5 bases from J, with 6 bases between. The V gene's germline CDR1 is SEHNR and CDR2 FQNEAQ (reference sequence).

The chain recombines TRBV5-1 with TRBJ2-7; 7 nucleotides agree with TRBD2. Germline V gene data show CDR1 as SGHRS and CDR2 as YFSETQ. This CDR3 spans 15 amino acids. The V segment lost 0 bases and the J segment 3 bases; nucleotides outside the gene matches: 6. The CDR3: CASSLVSSGFYEQYF. The CDR3 coding sequence is TGCGCCAGCAGCTTGGTTTCTAGCGGATTCTACGAGCAGTACTTC.

The chain is built from TRBV6-1 and TRBJ2-5; D is undetermined. This CDR3 comprises 14 residues. V shed 6 bases and J shed 1 base, with 12 bases lying between them. Germline assignment: CDR1 MNHNS and CDR2 SASEGT. CDR3 residues: CASSVGRVQETQYF. In DNA form, the CDR3 reads TGTGCCAGCAGCGTGGGAAGGGTCCAAGAGACCCAGTACTTC.

The CDR3 nucleotides read TGTGCCAGCAGCGTAGGACCCAGGGCCCTGTACGAGCAGTACTTC. Protein sequence: CASSVGPRALYEQYF. The chain employs TRBV9 and TRBJ2-7; the D gene is possibly TRBD1 (5 bases). Germline-derived CDR1 and CDR2 are SGDLS and YYNGEE. V was pared by 0 bases and J by 4 bases, with 14 bases between. CDR3 size: 15 residues. Full variable domain (rest looked up from reference TRBV9 and TRBJ2-7): DSGVTQTPKHLITATGQRVTLRCSPRSGDLSVYWYQQSLDQGLQFLIQYYNGEERAKGNILERFSAQQFPDLHSELNLSSLELGDSALYFCASSVGPRALYEQYFGPGTRLTVT.

The chain joins TRBV5-1 to TRBJ1-1; 8 bases align to TRBD1. The CDR3 loop spans 15 amino acids. J gave up 3 bases and V 4 bases, and 8 bases lay outside the gene matches. Per the germline V gene, CDR1 is SGHRS and CDR2 is YFSETQ. The CDR3 here is CASSGNRGDYTEAFF. CDR3 in DNA: TGCGCCAGCAGCGGCAACAGGGGGGATTACACTGAAGCTTTCTTT.

The chain has TRBV9 and TRBJ1-2; no clear D. The V end lost 4 bases, the J end lost 1 base, and 14 bases lay between the germline ends. The CDR3 is made up of 15 amino acids. CDR1 SGDLS and CDR2 YYNGEE come from the germline V gene. The CDR3 bases are TGTGCCAGCAGCTCCCCCGCGATGGGTAACTATGGCTACACCTTC. This codes for CASSSPAMGNYGYTF. The full variable domain, rest sourced from reference TRBV9 and TRBJ1-2, is DSGVTQTPKHLITATGQRVTLRCSPRSGDLSVYWYQQSLDQGLQFLIQYYNGEERAKGNILERFSAQQFPDLHSELNLSSLELGDSALYFCASSSPAMGNYGYTFGSGTRLTVV.

The V gene is TRBV5-1, the J gene TRBJ1-1; D possibly corresponds to TRBD1 (6 bases). From germline, CDR1 is SGHRS and CDR2 YFSETQ. V was shortened by 4 bases and J by 3 bases, with 13 bases between the two germline ends. The CDR3 has 14 residues. CDR3 amino acids: CASSADSAYTEAFF. CDR3 in DNA: TGCGCCAGCAGCGCGGACAGCGCATACACTGAAGCTTTCTTT.

The CDR3 here is CASSLGQGIINYGYTF. The CDR3 DNA is TGTGCCAGCAGCTTGGGACAGGGAATAATCAACTATGGCTACACCTTC. This chain joins TRBV7-9 and TRBJ1-2; 9 bases line up with TRBD1. V lost 3 bases, J lost 2 bases, and 7 bases stayed unmatched. CDR1 SEHNR and CDR2 FQNEAQ come from the germline V gene (reference sequence). The CDR3 has 16 amino acids.